The T cell receptor beta chain described here comes from a study of blood T cell repertoires in COVID-19. Clones were sequenced by immunoSEQ multiplex PCR, and TCRdb holds only the in-frame ones, with some missing. Here the sample spans approximately 97,000 clones, about 78% being singletons. The V and J ends lost 3 bases and 1 base, in that order; junction bases with no gene match: 6. CDR3 length: 16 amino acids. Germline loops: CDR1 LGHDT, CDR2 YNNKEL (reference sequence). Sequencing input: peripheral blood. This sequence originates from a man between 60 and 75 years old with active or convalescent COVID-19. J is TRBJ1-5 and V is TRBV3-1 (or the pseudogene TRBV3-2); 7 bases fit TRBD1. The CDR3 bases are TGTGCCAGCAGCCATCCAGGGGGTTTAAGCAATCAGCCCCAGCATTTT. Translation: CASSHPGGLSNQPQHF.